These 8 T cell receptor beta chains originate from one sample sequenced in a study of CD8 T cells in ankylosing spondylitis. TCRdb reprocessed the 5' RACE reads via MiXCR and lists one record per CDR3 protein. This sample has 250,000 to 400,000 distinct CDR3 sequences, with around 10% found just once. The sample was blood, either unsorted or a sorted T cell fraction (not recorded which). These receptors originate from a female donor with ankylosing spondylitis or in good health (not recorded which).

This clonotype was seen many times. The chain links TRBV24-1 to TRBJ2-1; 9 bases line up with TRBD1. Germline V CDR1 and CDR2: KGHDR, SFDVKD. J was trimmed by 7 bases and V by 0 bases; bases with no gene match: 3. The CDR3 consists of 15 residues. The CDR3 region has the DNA TGTGCCACCAGTGATTTGGGACAGGGGCCGAATGAGCAGTTCTTC. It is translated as CATSDLGQGPNEQFF.

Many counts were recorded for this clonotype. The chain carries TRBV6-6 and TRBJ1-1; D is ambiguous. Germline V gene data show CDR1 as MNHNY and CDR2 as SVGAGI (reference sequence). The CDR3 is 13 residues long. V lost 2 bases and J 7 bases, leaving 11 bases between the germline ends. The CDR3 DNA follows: TGTGCCAGCAGTTACGGGGAGGTGAATGAAGCTTTCTTT. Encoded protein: CASSYGEVNEAFF.

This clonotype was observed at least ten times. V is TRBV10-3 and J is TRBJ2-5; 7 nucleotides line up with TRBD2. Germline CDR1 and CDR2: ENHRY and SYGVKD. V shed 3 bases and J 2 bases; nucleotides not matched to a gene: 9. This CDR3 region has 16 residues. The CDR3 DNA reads TGTGCCATCAGTGAAAGTCTAGCGGCCCGACAAGAGACCCAGTACTTC. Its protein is CAISESLAARQETQYF.

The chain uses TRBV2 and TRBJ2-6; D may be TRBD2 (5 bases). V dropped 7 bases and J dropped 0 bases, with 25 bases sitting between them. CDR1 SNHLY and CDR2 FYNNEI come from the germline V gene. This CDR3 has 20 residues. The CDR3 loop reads CASKGEGSPKGHSGANVLTF. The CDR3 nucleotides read TGTGCCAGCAAAGGAGAGGGCTCCCCTAAGGGCCACTCTGGGGCCAACGTCCTGACTTTC.

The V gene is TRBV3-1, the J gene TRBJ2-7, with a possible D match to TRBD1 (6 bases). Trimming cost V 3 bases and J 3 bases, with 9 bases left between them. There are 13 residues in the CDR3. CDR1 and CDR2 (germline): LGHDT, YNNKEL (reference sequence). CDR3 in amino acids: CASSHLQGYEQYF. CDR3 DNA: TGTGCCAGCAGCCACCTACAGGGCTACGAGCAGTACTTC.

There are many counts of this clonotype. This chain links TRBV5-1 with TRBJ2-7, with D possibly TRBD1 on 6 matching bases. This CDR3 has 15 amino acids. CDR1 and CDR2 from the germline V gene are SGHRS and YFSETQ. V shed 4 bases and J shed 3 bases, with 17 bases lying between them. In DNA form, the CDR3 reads TGCGCCAGCAGCCCACACAGGGACATAGACTACGAGCAGTACTTC. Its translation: CASSPHRDIDYEQYF.

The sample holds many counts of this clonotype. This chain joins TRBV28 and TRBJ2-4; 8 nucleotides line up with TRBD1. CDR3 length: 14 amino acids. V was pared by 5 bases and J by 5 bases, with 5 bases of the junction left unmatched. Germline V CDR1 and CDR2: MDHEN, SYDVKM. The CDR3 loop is CASSPRGLENIQYF. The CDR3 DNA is TGTGCCAGCAGTCCCAGGGGGCTGGAAAACATTCAGTACTTC.

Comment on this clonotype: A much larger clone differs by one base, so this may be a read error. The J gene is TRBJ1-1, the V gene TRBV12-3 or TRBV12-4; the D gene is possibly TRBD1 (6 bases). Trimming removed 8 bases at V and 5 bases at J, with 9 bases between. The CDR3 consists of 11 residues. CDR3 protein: CASGQGTEAFF. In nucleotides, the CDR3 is TGTGCCAGCGGTCAGGGGACTGAAGCTTTCTTT.